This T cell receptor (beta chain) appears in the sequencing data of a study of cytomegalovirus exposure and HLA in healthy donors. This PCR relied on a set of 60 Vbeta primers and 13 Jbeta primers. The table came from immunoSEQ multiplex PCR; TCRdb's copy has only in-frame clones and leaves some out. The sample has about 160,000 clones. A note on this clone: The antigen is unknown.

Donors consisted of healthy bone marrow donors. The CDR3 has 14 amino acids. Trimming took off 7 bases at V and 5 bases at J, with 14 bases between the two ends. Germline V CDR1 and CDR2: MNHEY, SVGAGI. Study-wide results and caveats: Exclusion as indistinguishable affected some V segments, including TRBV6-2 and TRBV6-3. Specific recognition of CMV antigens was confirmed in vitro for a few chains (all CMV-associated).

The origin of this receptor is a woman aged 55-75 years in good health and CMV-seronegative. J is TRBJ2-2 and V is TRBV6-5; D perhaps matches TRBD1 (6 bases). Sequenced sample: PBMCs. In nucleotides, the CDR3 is TGTGCCAGCAAAGGGGGAGTGGTAACCGGGGAGCTGTTTTTT. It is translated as CASKGGVVTGELFF.